This T cell receptor beta chain appears in the sequencing data of a study of T cell changes during pregnancy in multiple sclerosis (dated by TCRdb to the late 2010s). For the study in its entirety: In women with multiple sclerosis, the researchers looked at how the T cell repertoire shifted as pregnancy progressed.

Library method: the immunoSEQ multiplex PCR assay. Sourced from immuneACCESS, this table was stored by TCRdb with only in-frame sequences that have V and J called. A share of the clones is absent; for the studies checked, an unresolved V gene accounts for under half, and the remainder has no known explanation. Recorded for this sample are approximately 70,000 clones; around 92% of them occurred a single time. The top ten hold 0.7% to 0.9% of the sample. About this clone: What this receptor recognizes is not known. No base quality information exists; no much larger clone differs at one position.

The sequence was obtained from a female donor in good health, enrolled as a control in a pregnancy study. This material consisted of peripheral blood, taken in the first trimester of pregnancy.

The sequenced DNA: TGTGCCAGCCCCAAGGGGGGACTAGCGACCTACAATGAGCAGTTCTTC. Its protein product is CASPKGGLATYNEQFF. In this chain, TRBV7-9 is recombined with TRBJ2-1; TRBD2 agrees with 10 junctional bases. Spanning cysteine to phenylalanine, the CDR3 consists of 16 amino acids. Only the CDR3 part of the read is kept: 48 bases, read in frame from the first base. Reading the germline V gene (reference sequence) gives CDR1 SEHNR and CDR2 FQNEAQ. From V the trimming removes 8 bases and from J it removes 2 bases, while the gene matches leave 9 bases of the junction unaccounted for. Full variable domain (CDR3 extended with the reference TRBV7-9 and TRBJ2-1 proteins): DTGVSQNPRHKITKRGQNVTFRCDPISEHNRLYWYRQTLGQGPEFLTYFQNEAQLEKSRLLSDRFSAERPKGSFSTLEIQRTEQGDSAMYLCASPKGGLATYNEQFFGPGTRLTVL.